These T cell receptor beta chains were read from a single sample in a study of T cells expressing NK-cell markers. Using the 5' RACE reads, TCRdb records one entry per CDR3 protein without DNA. The sample has a few hundred thousand distinct CDR3 sequences. The sequenced sample was blood T cells: a sorted CD56 or NKG2C T cell subset, CD4+ or CD8+ T cells, or bulk PBMC T cells (not recorded which). These receptors all come from a man younger than 30 in good health. The CDR3 runs from the conserved cysteine through the conserved F or W. Each record gives: V gene, J gene, CDR3 protein.

V gene: TRBV15; J gene: TRBJ1-1; CDR3 protein: CATSREGERDTEAFF
V gene: TRBV20-1; J gene: TRBJ1-5; CDR3 protein: CSAREDSRDGNQPQHF
V gene: TRBV29-1; J gene: TRBJ2-3; CDR3 protein: CSVGRDRGPYTQYF
V gene: TRBV5-4; J gene: TRBJ2-3; CDR3 protein: CASSSATSGNTDTQYF
V gene: TRBV7-8; J gene: TRBJ2-3; CDR3 protein: CASSLNPVGDTQYF
V gene: TRBV12-3/TRBV12-4; J gene: TRBJ2-1; CDR3 protein: CASSLTEAGEQFF
V gene: TRBV12-3/TRBV12-4; J gene: TRBJ1-5; CDR3 protein: CASSPTWAQPQHF
V gene: TRBV18; J gene: TRBJ1-1; CDR3 protein: CASSPLGQEAFF
V gene: TRBV7-8; J gene: TRBJ2-2; CDR3 protein: CASSLSHRGLSGELFF
V gene: TRBV12-3/TRBV12-4; J gene: TRBJ1-3; CDR3 protein: CASSLPGIEDTIYF
V gene: TRBV5-4; J gene: TRBJ2-3; CDR3 protein: CASSLAVGKSTDTQYF
V gene: TRBV28; J gene: TRBJ2-7; CDR3 protein: CASRDGKYEQYF
V gene: TRBV12-3/TRBV12-4; J gene: TRBJ2-1; CDR3 protein: CASRFTGPADYNEQFF
V gene: TRBV20-1; J gene: TRBJ2-2; CDR3 protein: CSASRRSLAGELFF
V gene: TRBV12-3/TRBV12-4; J gene: TRBJ2-2; CDR3 protein: CASSATGTSPLSGELFF
V gene: TRBV7-7; J gene: TRBJ2-1; CDR3 protein: CASSLGSGNNEQFF
V gene: TRBV24-1; J gene: TRBJ2-7; CDR3 protein: CATSDSGHSYEQYF
V gene: TRBV19; J gene: TRBJ1-1; CDR3 protein: CATSPDRVNTEAFF
V gene: TRBV6-5; J gene: TRBJ1-1; CDR3 protein: CASRVTGTNFF
V gene: TRBV29-1; J gene: TRBJ2-1; CDR3 protein: CSVLPKPAGISQFF
V gene: TRBV21-1; J gene: TRBJ2-5; CDR3 protein: CASSNRRQLQETQYF
V gene: TRBV20-1; J gene: TRBJ1-6; CDR3 protein: CSATRSQPYNSPLHF
V gene: TRBV12-3/TRBV12-4; J gene: TRBJ2-1; CDR3 protein: CASTAMTGANEQFF
V gene: TRBV12-3/TRBV12-4; J gene: TRBJ2-1; CDR3 protein: CASSALQGTFYNEQFF
V gene: TRBV7-9; J gene: TRBJ2-3; CDR3 protein: CASSPPGRTTDTQYF
V gene: TRBV11-2; J gene: TRBJ2-3; CDR3 protein: CASSSYELAGSDTQYF
V gene: TRBV12-3/TRBV12-4; J gene: TRBJ1-6; CDR3 protein: CASGGSFSYNSPLHF
V gene: TRBV28; J gene: TRBJ2-7; CDR3 protein: CASSLTGPSSYEQYF
V gene: TRBV12-3/TRBV12-4; J gene: TRBJ2-1; CDR3 protein: CASSYYSNNEQFF
V gene: TRBV7-2; J gene: TRBJ2-7; CDR3 protein: CASSPGQLEQYF
V gene: TRBV24-1; J gene: TRBJ2-3; CDR3 protein: CATSDPGTGRPDTQYF
V gene: TRBV27; J gene: TRBJ2-5; CDR3 protein: CASSLTPTTETQYF
V gene: TRBV18; J gene: TRBJ1-1; CDR3 protein: CASSRSRNSASLNTEAFF
V gene: TRBV29-1; J gene: TRBJ1-5; CDR3 protein: CSVSTGTGVQPQHF
V gene: TRBV20-1; J gene: TRBJ2-1; CDR3 protein: CSARKDAGTSLRNEQFF
V gene: TRBV5-7; J gene: TRBJ2-6; CDR3 protein: CASSQTSKVMAGANVLTF
V gene: TRBV2; J gene: TRBJ2-1; CDR3 protein: CASSETAGSGNEQFF
V gene: TRBV6-1; J gene: TRBJ1-3; CDR3 protein: CASSQTRLPGNTIYF